This TCR beta chain was retrieved from a study of cytomegalovirus exposure and HLA in healthy donors. The CDR3 is 15 residues long. Looked up from germline, CDR1 is SGHDT and CDR2 is YYEEEE. General study findings and limits: A later look showed TCR association rates differing by HLA locus, highest for DRB1 and lowest for HLA-C. Around 160 TCR beta chains were listed as cytomegalovirus-associated. Many donors shared some public TCRs, even though most TCR sequences were rare. Per published accounts, TCR beta sequences correctly predicted the HLA-A and HLA-B alleles of most subjects.

As to this clone: The antigen is not known. Mismatch with germline at one junction end may stem from a read error. This CDR3 is also generated by other DNA sequences in the sample.

Primers included in the PCR were 60 Vbeta and 13 Jbeta primers. TCRdb keeps only in-frame clones here, not all; method: immunoSEQ multiplex PCR. The repertoire holds around 180,000 clones, with around 80% as singletons. V is TRBV5-6 and J is TRBJ2-7; D could derive from TRBD1 or TRBD2 (5 bases each). This sequence originates from a woman aged 45-59 years in good health and CMV-seropositive. Sequencing was done on a sample of PBMCs. CDR3 sequence reads: CASSLGQTTTYEQYF. For the CDR3, the DNA is TGTGCCAGCAGTTTGGGGCAGACTACGACCTACGAGCAGTACTTC.